This T cell receptor beta chain was captured in a study of blood T cells in healthy people across ages (dated by TCRdb to between 2015 and 2016). About the investigation overall: In model experiments, roughly one uniquely barcoded TCR beta cDNA molecule per two T cells was captured by template switching. The study measured age-related changes in TCR beta repertoire diversity using deep sequencing normalized with unique cDNA molecular identifiers. The donors were divided into four age groups: young (average 16 years), middle-aged (under 40), aged (about 60) and long-lived (around 87). To avoid experimental bias, donors of different ages were randomly spread across the sequencing lanes. Using the same blood draw, the study looked at two additional independent replicas of 1 million unique cDNA reads for two donors, one aged 18 to 30 and the other aged 80 or older. The investigation overall reported the following: Observed TCR beta diversity correlated strongly with the percentage of naive T cells measured by flow cytometry. Compared with the aged group, the long-lived group had more naive CD4+ T cells, fewer expanded clones and increased TCR diversity, suggesting age selection. As age increased, observed TCR beta diversity per million T cells dropped in a roughly linear way, and a significant reduction was already evident by age approximately 40. Because the CMV infection status of the donors was unknown, age-related changes in expanded clonotypes may potentially have been confounded. Since profiling was done on bulk unsorted PBMCs, naive and antigen-experienced compartments could not be conclusively compared. Estimates of total diversity based on one million sequenced T cells were regarded as lower bounds and as underestimates.

CDR1 and CDR2 (SGHKS, YYEKEE) derive from the germline V gene (reference sequence). Reading from cysteine to phenylalanine, the CDR3 counts 15 amino acids. Only the CDR3 DNA is retained, 45 bases long and in frame from the first base. The germline ends are 11 bases apart after V is trimmed by 1 base and J by 2 bases. Library preparation used 5' RACE. TCRdb records Illumina HiSeq 2500 as the sequencer. A second about 7 to 11 cycle PCR used a sample-barcoded 5' primer and a J-beta primer mix. Each TCR beta cDNA molecule received a unique molecular identifier from a template-switch 5' adaptor carrying 12 random nucleotides. At least 3 million CDR3-containing paired-end reads were obtained from each sample. First-strand cDNA was synthesized from all RNA with the Mint cDNA synthesis kit, primed by a TRBC-specific oligonucleotide. All cDNA was treated with uracil-DNA glycosylase and then went through a first 18-cycle PCR with the universal primers M1SS and BC2_uni_R. The study's own analysis went as follows. For normalization, 1 million high-quality reads were randomly selected from each sample, with every read carrying a distinct molecular identifier. Reads sharing molecular identifiers were discarded rather than binned into consensus sequences. CDR3 identification, clonotype clustering and error correction used MiTCR with a Q25 quality threshold and the strictest error-elimination algorithm. Lower-bound total TCR beta diversity was estimated with a nonparametric unseen species model using Euler transformation. The public reads were quality trimmed at Q25 with fastp and then assembled into clones with MiXCR by TCRdb, keeping productive beta chains. Under each unique CDR3 protein, matching rows form one entry showing the most common genes and DNA. The V and J calls and clone size come from TCRdb's table, not from the authors' own analysis. In this sample the table shows hundreds of thousands of distinct CDR3 sequences, around 45% of which occur a single time. The ten largest clones represent 15% to 20% of the sample.

Donors were 35 to 40 systemically healthy Caucasian individuals from Russia aged roughly 6 to 95 years. Approximately 9.3 milliliters of peripheral blood were collected from each donor into EDTA-treated Vacutainer tubes. PBMCs were isolated by Ficoll-Paque density-gradient centrifugation, with at least 6 million obtained per sample. Total RNA, at least 6 micrograms per sample, was extracted from PBMCs with Trizol reagent. For every donor, flow cytometry on a PBMC aliquot measured the percentage of naive CD45RAhigh/CD27high T cells. A word on this clonotype: No antigen is known for it. Base qualities are not at hand, and no much larger clone is one base apart.

Recombination connected TRBV5-5 to TRBJ2-3; the D gene is perhaps TRBD2, on 6 matching bases. Sequencing was performed on blood. The receptor was isolated from a man at least 80 years old in good health. The CDR3 corresponds to CASSLWGEDTDTQYF. The DNA is TGTGCCAGCAGCTTGTGGGGGGAGGACACAGATACGCAGTATTTT.